The following is a TCR beta chain sequence with its context. The antigen it binds to is not known. It has no much larger one-base neighbor in the sample; base qualities were not kept. The germline V gene gives CDR1 as SGHVS and CDR2 as FQNEAQ. For this chain, trimming is 4 bases at the V end and 6 bases at the J end, and the number of junction bases without a gene match is 9. From the cysteine through the phenylalanine, the CDR3 covers 16 amino acids. Just CDR3 DNA is preserved here, 48 bases in frame from base 1. These data are taken from a study of blood T cells in healthy people across ages (dated by TCRdb to the mid-2010s). For the wider study: In model experiments, template switching captured roughly one uniquely barcoded TCR beta cDNA molecule for every two T cells. Using deep sequencing normalized with unique cDNA molecular identifiers, the study measured how TCR beta repertoire diversity changes with age. Donors were grouped into four age groups: young (average roughly 17 years), middle-aged (over 35), aged (62) and long-lived (about 90). To avoid experimental bias, donors of different ages were distributed randomly across sequencing lanes. The study analyzed two additional independent replicas of 1 million unique cDNA reads from the same blood draw for two donors, one aged 18 to 29 and one aged 80 or older. Summary of the overall study and its limitations: Observed TCR beta diversity correlated strongly with the percentage of naive T cells measured by flow cytometry. Total diversity estimates from one million sequenced T cells were considered lower bounds and underestimates. The CMV infection status of donors was not known, potentially confounding age-related changes in expanded clonotypes. Bulk unsorted PBMC profiling prevented conclusive comparison of naive and antigen-experienced compartments. The long-lived group showed more naive CD4+ T cells, fewer expanded clones and increased TCR diversity than the aged group, suggesting age selection. As age increased, observed TCR beta diversity per million T cells dropped in a roughly linear way, and a significant reduction was already evident by age 40.

The donors were around 39 Caucasian individuals from Russia, aged 6 to 90 years, who were systemically healthy. Approximately 11 milliliters of peripheral blood were drawn from each donor into EDTA-treated Vacutainer tubes. PBMCs were isolated by Ficoll-Paque density-gradient centrifugation, with at least 6 million obtained per sample. Total RNA, at least 6 micrograms per sample, was extracted from PBMCs with Trizol reagent. For every donor, an aliquot of PBMCs went through flow cytometry to measure the percentages of naive CD45RAhigh/CD27high T cells. Libraries were made using 5' RACE. A second about 7 to 12 cycle PCR used a sample-barcoded 5' primer and a J-beta primer mix. A unique molecular identifier was introduced onto each TCR beta cDNA molecule by a template-switch 5' adaptor carrying 12 random nucleotides. Each sample yielded at least 3 million CDR3-containing paired-end reads. First-strand cDNA synthesis was performed from all RNA using the Mint cDNA synthesis kit, with priming by a TRBC-specific oligonucleotide. All cDNA was treated with uracil-DNA glycosylase and then went through a first 18-cycle PCR with the universal primers M1SS and BC2_uni_R. The published analysis was carried out like this. For normalization, 1 million high-quality reads were randomly selected from each sample, with every read carrying a distinct molecular identifier. Instead of being binned into consensus sequences, reads with shared molecular identifiers were discarded. MiTCR, run with a Q25 quality threshold and the strictest error-elimination algorithm, handled CDR3 identification, clonotype clustering and error correction. A nonparametric unseen species model with Euler transformation was used to estimate a lower bound on total TCR beta diversity. TCRdb passed the public sequencing reads through fastp at Q25 and MiXCR, retaining productive beta sequences. Rows are combined by CDR3 protein, so each entry shows the most common genes and DNA. TCRdb, rather than the study authors, made the V and J calls. In this sample the table shows approximately 1,700,000 distinct CDR3 sequences, 35% to 50% of which occur a single time. The top ten hold approximately 22% of the sample.

The sequence came from a human donor in good health. Sequencing was carried out using blood. The V gene is TRBV7-8 and the J gene is TRBJ2-3; 11 of the junction bases match TRBD2. The bases are TGTGCCAGCAGCTCGGGACTAGCGGTTCGCGGGGATACGCAGTATTTT. Translation gives CASSSGLAVRGDTQYF.